Following are 13 T cell receptor beta chains from one sample sequenced in a study of T-cell memory formation after mild COVID-19. TCRdb re-called the 5' RACE reads with MiXCR, one entry per CDR3 protein. In the table there are roughly 250,000 distinct CDR3 sequences, roughly 15% of which are singletons. What was sequenced was PBMCs or a T cell subset sorted from them (not recorded which). Receptors were obtained from a man aged 18-30 years who had mild COVID-19 (a few samples of this study predate the infection). Cell type and time point are not known.

The V call is TRBV5-1, the J call TRBJ1-2; TRBD1 matches 10 bases. CDR3 size: 14 residues. The germline V gene encodes CDR1 SGHRS and CDR2 YFSETQ. The V gene end was trimmed by 4 bases and the J gene end by 7 bases; junction bases not matched to a gene: 7. CDR3 coding DNA: TGCGCCAGCAGCCCCGAGGACAGGGGGGGTGGCTACACCTTC. It codes for CASSPEDRGGGYTF.

The rearrangement uses TRBV28 and TRBJ2-7; D gene unclear. This CDR3 is 12 amino acids long. V was pared by 4 bases and J by 6 bases, with 10 bases between. Germline lookup yields CDR1 MDHEN and CDR2 SYDVKM. CDR3: CASSSAGREQYV. The CDR3 nucleotides read TGTGCCAGCAGTTCAGCCGGCCGCGAGCAGTACGTC.

This clonotype was observed a handful of times. V and J are TRBV21-1 and TRBJ1-5. TRBV21-1 is flagged as a pseudogene. This CDR3 has 15 residues. The CDR3 protein is CASRNGHPVDQPQHF. CDR3 nucleotide sequence: TGTGCCAGCAGGAACGGACACCCGGTAGATCAGCCCCAGCATTTT.

This clonotype turned up a few times. V usage is TRBV2 and J usage is TRBJ1-6, with TRBD1 matching 7 bases. CDR3 length equals 15 residues. The germline V gene encodes CDR1 SNHLY and CDR2 FYNNEI. V dropped 8 bases and J dropped 10; count of bases not matched to a gene: 14. The CDR3 spells CASSQTGSGGSPLHF. The CDR3 region has the DNA TGTGCCAGCTCCCAGACAGGGTCCGGAGGCTCACCCCTCCACTTT.

The chain joins TRBV7-2 to TRBJ1-3; no clear D. The V end was cut by 4 bases, the J end by 0 bases, with 13 bases between. The CDR3 contains 16 residues. CDR1 and CDR2 from the germline V gene are SGHTA and FQGNSA. The CDR3 loop is CASSSAVAASGNTIYF. CDR3 nucleotides: TGTGCCAGCAGCTCTGCGGTGGCAGCCTCTGGAAACACCATATATTTT.

The rearrangement uses TRBV13 and TRBJ2-7; D unresolved. V gave up 6 bases and J gave up 3 bases, with 15 bases separating them. The CDR3 length is 14 residues. Germline V gene lookup returns CDR1 PRHDT and CDR2 FYEKMQ (reference sequence). CDR3 loop: CASRVWVTGYEQYF. The CDR3 nucleotides read TGTGCCAGCAGGGTCTGGGTTACGGGCTACGAGCAGTACTTC.

This clonotype occurred a few times. The chain has TRBV5-1 and TRBJ2-7; the D is unclear. Germline V gives CDR1 SGHRS, CDR2 YFSETQ. The germline V and J ends were trimmed by 4 bases and 3 bases, with 29 bases remaining between them. The CDR3 loop spans 19 amino acids. CDR3 DNA: TGCGCCAGCAGCCCACTCCCGAACGAGTCGCGGAAGTTGTACTACGAGCAGTACGTC. Amino acids: CASSPLPNESRKLYYEQYV.

The V and J genes are TRBV6-6 and TRBJ1-2; D uncertain. This CDR3 has 12 amino acids. Between the trimmed V and J ends, which lost 3 bases and 8 bases, there was a span of 10 bases. Per the germline V gene, CDR1 is MNHNY and CDR2 is SVGAGI (reference sequence). This chain's CDR3 is CASSYTLGGYTF. The CDR3, as DNA: TGTGCCAGCAGTTATACTCTAGGGGGCTACACCTTC.

V gene TRBV11-2 combines with J gene TRBJ2-5; tentatively, D is TRBD2 (5 bases). V was clipped by 2 bases and J by 7 bases, with 29 bases between them. There are 19 residues in the CDR3. In germline, CDR1 is SGHAT, CDR2 FQNNGV. The CDR3 DNA reads TGTGCCAGCAGCTTACGTGGGAGCACAAACTACGGCCTTGTTGGGACCCAGTACTTC. Its protein is CASSLRGSTNYGLVGTQYF.

J is TRBJ2-5 and V is TRBV7-2, with TRBD2 identical over 8 bases. This CDR3 contains 14 residues. The germline V gene has CDR1 SGHTA and CDR2 FQGNSA. V shed 5 bases and J 4 bases; nucleotides not matched to a gene: 6. The CDR3 is CASSPRGGGETQYF. For the CDR3, the DNA is TGTGCCAGCAGCCCCCGGGGGGGAGGAGAGACCCAGTACTTC.

This clonotype has more than one count but fewer than ten. The J gene is TRBJ2-2, the V gene TRBV7-6, with D unclear. The CDR3 covers 14 residues. The germline gives CDR1 SGHVS, CDR2 FNYEAQ. The V gene lost 1 base and the J gene lost 6 bases, with 9 bases spanning the gap. The CDR3 loop is CASSLEVEPGELFF. CDR3 bases: TGTGCCAGCAGCTTAGAAGTAGAACCCGGGGAGCTGTTTTTT.

The CDR3 protein is CASGQPETQYF. The CDR3 DNA is TGTGCTAGTGGCCAACCAGAGACCCAGTACTTC. The chain joins TRBV12-5 to TRBJ2-5, with D unclear. The CDR3 has 11 amino acids. Per germline, CDR1 LGHNT and CDR2 FRNRAP. The V end lost 6 bases, the J end lost 4 bases, and 6 bases lay between the germline ends.

This clonotype was seen a few times. This chain uses TRBV5-1 with TRBJ2-2; possible D gene TRBD2, 5 bases. The V end lost 5 bases, the J end lost 8 bases, and 13 bases lay between the germline ends. Germline CDR1 is SGHRS and CDR2 is YFSETQ. There are 13 residues in the CDR3. CDR3 loop: CASRTGEMGELFF. CDR3 DNA sequence: TGCGCCAGCAGGACCGGGGAGATGGGGGAGCTGTTTTTT.